This TCR beta chain was observed in a study of cytomegalovirus exposure and HLA in healthy donors. Study as a whole: The 95 to 150 validation repertoires used a platform that matched the one used for the approximately 670 first-cohort repertoires, as a later analysis reported.

Study-wide results and limits: Subsequent analysis found a tendency for first-cohort TCR clusters to co-occur within the approximately 130 validation repertoires. Accounts indicate the classifier identified cytomegalovirus status with strong specificity and sensitivity. Associated with cytomegalovirus, according to the listing, were fewer than 200 TCR beta chains.

In its sample, this clone was seen once. Antigen unknown. Germline values: CDR1 SGHRS, CDR2 YFSETQ. This CDR3 has 15 amino acids. Trimming shortened V by 4 bases and J by 1 base, and 11 bases separated the two germline ends. Produced via immunoSEQ multiplex PCR; TCRdb's table is partial and in-frame only. The table has about 250,000 clones, more than 85% seen once; the top ten hold 9.5% to 15%. The chain is built from TRBV5-1 and TRBJ2-2; the D gene is possibly TRBD1 (6 bases). The receptor's source is a man younger than 30 in good health and CMV-seropositive. Sequencing used PBMCs. In DNA form, the CDR3 reads TGCGCCAGCAGCATTCAGGGGAGGAACACCGGGGAGCTGTTTTTT. Protein sequence: CASSIQGRNTGELFF. The full variable domain, in which reference TRBV5-1 and TRBJ2-2 provide the parts outside the CDR3, is KAGVTQTPRYLIKTRGQQVTLSCSPISGHRSVSWYQQTPGQGLQFLFEYFSETQRNKGNFPGRFSGRQFSNSRSEMNVSTLELGDSALYLCASSIQGRNTGELFFGEGSRLTVL.